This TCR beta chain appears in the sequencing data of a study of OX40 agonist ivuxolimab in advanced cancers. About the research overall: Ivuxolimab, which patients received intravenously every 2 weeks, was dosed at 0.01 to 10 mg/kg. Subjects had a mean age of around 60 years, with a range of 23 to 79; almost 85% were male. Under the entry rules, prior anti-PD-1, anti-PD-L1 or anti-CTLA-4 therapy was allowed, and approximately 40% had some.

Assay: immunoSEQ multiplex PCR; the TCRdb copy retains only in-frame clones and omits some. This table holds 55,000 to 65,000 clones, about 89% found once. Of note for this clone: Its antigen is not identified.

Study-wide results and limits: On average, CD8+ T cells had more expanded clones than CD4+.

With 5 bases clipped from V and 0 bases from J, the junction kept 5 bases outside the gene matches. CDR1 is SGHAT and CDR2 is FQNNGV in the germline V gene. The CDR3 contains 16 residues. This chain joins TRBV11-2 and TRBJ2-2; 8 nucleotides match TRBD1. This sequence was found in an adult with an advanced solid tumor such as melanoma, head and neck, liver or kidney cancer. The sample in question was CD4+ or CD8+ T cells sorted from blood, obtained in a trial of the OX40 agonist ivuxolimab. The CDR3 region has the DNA TGTGCCAGCAGCCCCCGACAGGGGACGAACACCGGGGAGCTGTTTTTT. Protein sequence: CASSPRQGTNTGELFF. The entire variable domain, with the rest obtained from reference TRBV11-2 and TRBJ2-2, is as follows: EAGVAQSPRYKIIEKRQSVAFWCNPISGHATLYWYQQILGQGPKLLIQFQNNGVVDDSQLPKDRFSAERLKGVDSTLKIQPAKLEDSAVYLCASSPRQGTNTGELFFGEGSRLTVL.